This T cell receptor (beta chain) was recovered during a study of beta chain features in type 1 diabetes. Sort purity for all populations was recorded as exceeding 98%. This clone has just a few counts. Reverse transcription of all isolated RNA meant that expressed TCRB transcripts were sequenced. Clones were sequenced by immunoSEQ multiplex PCR, and TCRdb holds only the in-frame ones, with some missing. The table has 900,000 or so clones, about a sixth seen once. This CDR3 region has 11 residues. In germline, CDR1 is DFQATT, CDR2 SNEGSKA (reference sequence). Sequences were obtained from naive CD4+ T cells from blood. The receptor comes from a young woman in good health. This sequence joins TRBV20-1 and TRBJ2-5, with D unclear. The end of the DNA is better explained by TRBJ2-7, so the J call may be wrong. As DNA, the CDR3 is TGCAGTGCTACGACGATCTACGAGCAGTACTTC. It yields the protein CSATTIYEQYF.